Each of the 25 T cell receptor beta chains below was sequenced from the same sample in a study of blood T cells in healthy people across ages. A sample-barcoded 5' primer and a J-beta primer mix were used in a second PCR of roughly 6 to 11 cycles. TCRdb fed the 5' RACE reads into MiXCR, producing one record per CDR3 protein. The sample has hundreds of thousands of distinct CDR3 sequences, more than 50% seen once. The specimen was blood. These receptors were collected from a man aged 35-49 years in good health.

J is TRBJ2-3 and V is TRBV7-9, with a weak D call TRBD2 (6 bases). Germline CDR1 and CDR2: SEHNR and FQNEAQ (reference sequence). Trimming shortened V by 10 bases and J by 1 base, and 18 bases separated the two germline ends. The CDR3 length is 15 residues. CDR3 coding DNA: TGTGCCATCCCGACTAGTTATCGACGCACAGATACGCAGTATTTT. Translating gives CAIPTSYRRTDTQYF.

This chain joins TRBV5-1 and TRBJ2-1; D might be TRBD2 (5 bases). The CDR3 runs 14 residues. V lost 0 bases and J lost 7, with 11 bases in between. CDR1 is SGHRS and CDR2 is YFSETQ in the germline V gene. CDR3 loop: CASSLVGEGNEQFF. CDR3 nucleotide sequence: TGCGCCAGCAGCTTGGTCGGGGAAGGAAATGAGCAGTTCTTC.

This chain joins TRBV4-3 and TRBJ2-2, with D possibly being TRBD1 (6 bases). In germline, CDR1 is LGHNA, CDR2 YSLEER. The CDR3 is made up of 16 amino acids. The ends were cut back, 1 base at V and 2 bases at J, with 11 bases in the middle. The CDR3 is CASSQVAQGNTGELFF. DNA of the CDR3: TGCGCCAGCAGCCAAGTGGCACAGGGCAACACCGGGGAGCTGTTTTTT.

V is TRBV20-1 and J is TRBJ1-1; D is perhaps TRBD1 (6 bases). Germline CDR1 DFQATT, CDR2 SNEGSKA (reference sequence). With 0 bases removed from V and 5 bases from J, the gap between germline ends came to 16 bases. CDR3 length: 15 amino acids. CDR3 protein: CSARDSGTKGTEAFF. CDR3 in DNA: TGCAGTGCTAGAGATTCCGGGACAAAAGGGACTGAAGCTTTCTTT.

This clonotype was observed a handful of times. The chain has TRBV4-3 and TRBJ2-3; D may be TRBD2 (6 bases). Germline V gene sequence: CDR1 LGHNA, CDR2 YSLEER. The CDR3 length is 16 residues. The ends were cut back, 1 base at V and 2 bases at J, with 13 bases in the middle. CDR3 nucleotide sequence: TGCGCCAGCAGCCAAGGGCCGGGAGAGATCACAGATACGCAGTATTTT. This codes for CASSQGPGEITDTQYF.

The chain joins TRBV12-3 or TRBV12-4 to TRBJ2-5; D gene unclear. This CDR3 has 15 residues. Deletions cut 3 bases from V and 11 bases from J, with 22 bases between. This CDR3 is CASSLIGTETYKQYF. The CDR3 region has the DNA TGTGCCAGCAGTTTGATTGGTACAGAAACCTACAAGCAGTACTTC.

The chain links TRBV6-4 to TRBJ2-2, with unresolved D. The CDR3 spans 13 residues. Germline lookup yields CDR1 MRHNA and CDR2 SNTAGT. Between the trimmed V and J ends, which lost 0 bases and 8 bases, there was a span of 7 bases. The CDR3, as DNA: TGTGCCAGCAGTGACTCGAACATTGGGGAGCTGTTTTTT. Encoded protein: CASSDSNIGELFF.

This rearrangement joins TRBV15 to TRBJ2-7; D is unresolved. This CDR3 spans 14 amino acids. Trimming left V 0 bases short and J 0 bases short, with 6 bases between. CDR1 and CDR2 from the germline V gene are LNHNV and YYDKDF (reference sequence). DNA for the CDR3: TGTGCCACCAGCAGAGACAAGTACTCCTACGAGCAGTACTTC. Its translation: CATSRDKYSYEQYF.

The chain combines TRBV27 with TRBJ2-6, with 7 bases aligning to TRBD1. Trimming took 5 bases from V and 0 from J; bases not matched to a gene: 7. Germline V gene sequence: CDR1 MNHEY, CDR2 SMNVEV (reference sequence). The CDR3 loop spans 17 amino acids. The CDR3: CASSQDRINSGANVLTF. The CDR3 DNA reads TGTGCCAGCAGTCAGGACAGGATAAACTCTGGGGCCAACGTCCTGACTTTC. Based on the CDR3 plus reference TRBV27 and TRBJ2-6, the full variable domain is EAQVTQNPRYLITVTGKKLTVTCSQNMNHEYMSWYRQDPGLGLRQIYYSMNVEVTDKGDVPEGYKVSRKEKRNFPLILESPSPNQTSLYFCASSQDRINSGANVLTFGAGSRLTVL.

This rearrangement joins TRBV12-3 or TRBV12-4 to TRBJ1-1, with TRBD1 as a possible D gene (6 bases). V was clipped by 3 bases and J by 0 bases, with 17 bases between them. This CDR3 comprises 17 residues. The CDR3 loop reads CASSFGRGGPMNTEAFF. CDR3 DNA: TGTGCCAGCAGTTTCGGCAGGGGAGGACCCATGAACACTGAAGCTTTCTTT.

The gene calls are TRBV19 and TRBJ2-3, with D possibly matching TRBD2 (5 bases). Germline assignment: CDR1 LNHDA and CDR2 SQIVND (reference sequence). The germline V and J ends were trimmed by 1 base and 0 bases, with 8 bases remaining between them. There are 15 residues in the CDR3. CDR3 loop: CASSIAGSSTDTQYF. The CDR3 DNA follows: TGTGCCAGTAGTATAGCGGGGTCTAGCACAGATACGCAGTATTTT.

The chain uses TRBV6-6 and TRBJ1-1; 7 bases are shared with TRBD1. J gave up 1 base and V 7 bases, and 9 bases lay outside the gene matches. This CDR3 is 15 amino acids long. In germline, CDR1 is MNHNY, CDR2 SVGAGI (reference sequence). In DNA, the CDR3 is TGTGCCAGCACCGAGGGGGCGTCGGCGAACACTGAAGCTTTCTTT. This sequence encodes CASTEGASANTEAFF.

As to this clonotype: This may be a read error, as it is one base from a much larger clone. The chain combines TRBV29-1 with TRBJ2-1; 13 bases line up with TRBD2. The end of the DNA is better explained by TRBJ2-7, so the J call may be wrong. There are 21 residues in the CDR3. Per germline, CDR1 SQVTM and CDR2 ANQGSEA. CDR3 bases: TGCAGCGTTGGCGCCCAGAACCCCCGACTAGCGGGAGGTCCCCACCACAATGAGCAGTACTTC. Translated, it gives CSVGAQNPRLAGGPHHNEQYF.

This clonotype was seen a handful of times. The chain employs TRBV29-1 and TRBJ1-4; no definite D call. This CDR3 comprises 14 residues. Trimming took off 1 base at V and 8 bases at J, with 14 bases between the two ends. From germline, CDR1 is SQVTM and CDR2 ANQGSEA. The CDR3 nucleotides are TGCAGCGTTGAAGGAGGGCCCGGTAGAGAAAAACTGTTTTTT. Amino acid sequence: CSVEGGPGREKLFF. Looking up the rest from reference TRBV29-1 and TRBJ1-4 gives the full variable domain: SAVISQKPSRDICQRGTSLTIQCQVDSQVTMMFWYRQQPGQSLTLIATANQGSEATYESGFVIDKFPISRPNLTFSTLTVSNMSPEDSSIYLCSVEGGPGREKLFFGSGTQLSVL.

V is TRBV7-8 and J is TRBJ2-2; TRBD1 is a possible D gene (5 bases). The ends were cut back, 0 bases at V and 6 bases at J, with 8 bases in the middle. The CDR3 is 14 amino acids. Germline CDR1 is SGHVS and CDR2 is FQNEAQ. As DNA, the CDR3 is TGTGCCAGCAGCTTAGCCCAGGGCTCCGGGGAGCTGTTTTTT. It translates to CASSLAQGSGELFF.

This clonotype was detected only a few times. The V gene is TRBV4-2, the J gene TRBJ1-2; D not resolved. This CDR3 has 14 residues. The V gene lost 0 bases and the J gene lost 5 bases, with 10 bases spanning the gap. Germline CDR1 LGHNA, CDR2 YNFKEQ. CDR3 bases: TGTGCCAGCAGCCAAGAGTTAGGGCTATATGGCTACACCTTC. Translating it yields CASSQELGLYGYTF.

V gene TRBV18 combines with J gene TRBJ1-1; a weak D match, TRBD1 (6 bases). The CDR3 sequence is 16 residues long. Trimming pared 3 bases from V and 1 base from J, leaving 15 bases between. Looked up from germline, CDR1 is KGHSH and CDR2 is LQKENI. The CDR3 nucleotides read TGTGCCAGCTCACCGACTGGGGGCGGAACGAACACTGAAGCTTTCTTT. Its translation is CASSPTGGGTNTEAFF.

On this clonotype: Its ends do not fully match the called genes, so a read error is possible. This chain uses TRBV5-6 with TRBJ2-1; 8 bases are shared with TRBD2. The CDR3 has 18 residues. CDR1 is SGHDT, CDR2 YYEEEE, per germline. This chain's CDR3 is CASKPIGGGTSSHNEQFF. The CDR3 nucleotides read TGTGCCAGTAAACCGATTGGCGGGGGGACGAGCTCCCACAATGAGCAGTTCTTC.

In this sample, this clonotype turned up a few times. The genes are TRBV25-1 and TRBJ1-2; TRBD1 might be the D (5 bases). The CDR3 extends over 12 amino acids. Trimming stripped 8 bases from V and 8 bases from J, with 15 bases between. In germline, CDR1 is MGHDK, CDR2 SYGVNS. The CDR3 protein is CASDPGSGGYTF. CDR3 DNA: TGTGCCAGCGACCCAGGGTCAGGGGGCTACACCTTC.

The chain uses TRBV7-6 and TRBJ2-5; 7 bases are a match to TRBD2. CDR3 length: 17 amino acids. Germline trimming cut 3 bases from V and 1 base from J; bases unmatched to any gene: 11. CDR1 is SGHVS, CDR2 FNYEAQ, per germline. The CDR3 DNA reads TGTGCCAGCAGCTTTACCGCTTCGGGCGGGGGCCAAGAGACCCAGTACTTC. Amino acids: CASSFTASGGGQETQYF.

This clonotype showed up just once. CDR3 bases: TGTGCCAGCAGCTTAGCTCGCATGGCTATCACCCAAGAGACCCAGTACTTC. Its protein product is CASSLARMAITQETQYF. V gene TRBV11-2 combines with J gene TRBJ2-5; no firm D call. The CDR3 spans 17 residues. Germline V gives CDR1 SGHAT, CDR2 FQNNGV. V lost 1 base, J lost 1 base, and 16 bases lay in between.

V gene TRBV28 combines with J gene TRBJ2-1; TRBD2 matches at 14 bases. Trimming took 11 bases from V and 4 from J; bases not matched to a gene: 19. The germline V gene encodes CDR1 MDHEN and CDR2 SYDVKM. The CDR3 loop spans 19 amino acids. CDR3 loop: CASRPRGTRLAGGYNEQFF. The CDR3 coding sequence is TGTGCCTCCCGCCCCAGGGGCACTCGACTAGCGGGAGGGTACAATGAGCAGTTCTTC.

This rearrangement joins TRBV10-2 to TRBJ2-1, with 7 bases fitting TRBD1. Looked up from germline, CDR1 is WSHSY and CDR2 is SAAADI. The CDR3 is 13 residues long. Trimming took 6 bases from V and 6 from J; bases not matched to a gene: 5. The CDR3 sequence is CASRWTGINEQFF. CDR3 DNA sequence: TGCGCCAGCAGATGGACAGGAATCAATGAGCAGTTCTTC.

CDR3 protein: CASSPIEMGLNTGELFF. The DNA of the CDR3 is TGTGCCAGCAGCCCAATTGAGATGGGGCTTAACACCGGGGAGCTGTTTTTT. The chain couples TRBV7-9 to TRBJ2-2; the D gene is possibly TRBD1 (5 bases). The germline V gene encodes CDR1 SEHNR and CDR2 FQNEAQ (reference sequence). The CDR3 sequence is 17 residues long. V was pared by 5 bases and J by 2 bases, with 18 bases between.

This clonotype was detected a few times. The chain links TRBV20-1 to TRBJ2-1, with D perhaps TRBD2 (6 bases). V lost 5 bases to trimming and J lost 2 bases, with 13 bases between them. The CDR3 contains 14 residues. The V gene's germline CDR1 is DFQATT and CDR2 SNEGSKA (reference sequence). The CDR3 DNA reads TGCAGTGCTGAGGGTCGGGGGACCTACAATGAGCAGTTCTTC. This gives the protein CSAEGRGTYNEQFF.